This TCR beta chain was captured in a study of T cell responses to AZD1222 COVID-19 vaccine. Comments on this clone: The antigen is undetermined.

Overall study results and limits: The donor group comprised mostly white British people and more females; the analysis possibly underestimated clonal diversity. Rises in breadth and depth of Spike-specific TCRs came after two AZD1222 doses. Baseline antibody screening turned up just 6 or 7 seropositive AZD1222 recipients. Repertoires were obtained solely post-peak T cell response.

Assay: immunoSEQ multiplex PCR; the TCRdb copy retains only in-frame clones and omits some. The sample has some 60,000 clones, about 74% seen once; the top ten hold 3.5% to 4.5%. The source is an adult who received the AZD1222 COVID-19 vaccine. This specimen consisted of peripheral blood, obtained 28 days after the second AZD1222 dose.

CDR3 coding DNA: TGTGCCAGCAGTGTTGAATTGCGGGGGGGCCGGGAGACCCAGTACTTC. Translating gives CASSVELRGGRETQYF. The chain uses TRBV6-1 and TRBJ2-5; 9 bases are shared with TRBD2. This CDR3 spans 16 amino acids. Germline CDR1 reads MNHNS; CDR2 reads SASEGT. J lost 5 bases, V lost 4 bases, and 11 bases had no gene match.